The next 13 T cell receptor beta chains were all read from a single sample in a study of blood T cells in healthy people across ages (dated by TCRdb to about 2015). Libraries came from 5' RACE. The instrument given in TCRdb is Illumina HiSeq 2500. A second PCR of about 7 to 12 cycles was performed with a sample-barcoded 5' primer and a J-beta primer mix. TCRdb took the public reads, trimmed them with fastp at Q25, ran MiXCR for clone calling and kept in-frame beta chains. Each CDR3 protein appears once, grouped with its most common genes and DNA. In this sample the table shows 450,000 to 600,000 distinct CDR3 sequences, about 25% of which occur a single time. The ten biggest clones cover approximately 3.6% of the sample. These data were also reused for a study on T cells of mothers and their children.

Sequencing was carried out using blood. Every receptor here comes from a boy younger than 10 in good health.

This clonotype was observed a handful of times. The rearrangement joins TRBV20-1 to TRBJ2-1, with D perhaps matching TRBD2 (7 bases). Gene TRBJ2-7 matches the end of the DNA better, so the J call may be wrong. The CDR3 sequence is 13 residues long. Germline V CDR1 and CDR2: DFQATT, SNEGSKA (reference sequence). The CDR3 protein is CSARRGGSYEQYF. The CDR3 DNA reads as TGCAGTGCTAGAAGGGGGGGCAGCTACGAGCAGTACTTC.

This clonotype appeared a few times. The V and J genes are TRBV7-8 and TRBJ2-5; D call uncertain. The assigned J gene may be wrong: the sequence end matches TRBJ2-7 better. CDR1 SGHVS and CDR2 FQNEAQ come from the germline V gene. This CDR3 has 13 amino acids. The DNA for the CDR3 is TGTGCCAGCAGCCTAGGACCCGACTACGAGCAGTACTTC. Its translation is CASSLGPDYEQYF.

J is TRBJ1-2 and V is TRBV4-1; no definite D call. Germline loops: CDR1 MGHRA, CDR2 YSYEKL. CDR3 length: 17 amino acids. Trimming removed 4 bases at V and 0 bases at J, with 18 bases between. The CDR3: CASSPFWESLSNYGYTF. The CDR3 coding sequence is TGCGCCAGCAGCCCCTTCTGGGAGTCCCTATCTAACTATGGCTACACCTTC.

This chain joins TRBV12-3 or TRBV12-4 and TRBJ2-1, with TRBD1 as a possible D gene (5 bases). This CDR3 has 11 amino acids. Trimming took off 5 bases at V and 10 bases at J, with 9 bases between the two ends. In DNA form, the CDR3 reads TGTGCCAGCAGTCCCCAGGGCGAGCAGTTCTTC. Amino acid sequence: CASSPQGEQFF.

This chain links TRBV29-1 with TRBJ2-7, with no clear D. Germline CDR1 reads SQVTM; CDR2 reads ANQGSEA. The V end lost 7 bases, the J end lost 3 bases, and 7 bases lay between the germline ends. CDR3 length: 10 amino acids. For the CDR3, the DNA is TGCAGCGCCGTGGACTACGAGCAGTACTTC. This gives the protein CSAVDYEQYF.

The gene calls are TRBV9 and TRBJ1-2; D might be TRBD1 (5 bases). Germline values: CDR1 SGDLS, CDR2 YYNGEE. The ends were cut back, 0 bases at V and 2 bases at J, with 17 bases in the middle. This CDR3 is built from 17 residues. The CDR3 loop is CASSVGAGKKGNYGYTF. CDR3 nucleotide sequence: TGTGCCAGCAGCGTAGGGGCAGGGAAGAAGGGGAACTATGGCTACACCTTC.

This chain connects TRBV6-5 to TRBJ2-7; 12 positions match TRBD2. The DNA end lines up better with TRBJ2-1; the J call may be wrong. CDR3 length: 17 residues. Germline CDR1 and CDR2: MNHEY and SVGAGI. The CDR3 loop reads CASSYPKLAGGLNEQFF. CDR3 coding DNA: TGTGCCAGCAGTTACCCAAAACTAGCGGGAGGCCTCAATGAGCAGTTCTTC.

V gene TRBV27 combines with J gene TRBJ2-2; the match to TRBD2 covers 12 bases. Germline CDR1 reads MNHEY; CDR2 reads SMNVEV (reference sequence). This CDR3 is built from 17 residues. V lost 3 bases, J lost 0 bases, and 2 bases stayed unmatched. CDR3 sequence reads: CASSFGLAGTNTGELFF. The CDR3 coding sequence is TGTGCCAGCAGTTTCGGACTAGCGGGAACGAACACCGGGGAGCTGTTTTTT.

This CDR3 is CASSTAGGASPGYTF. CDR3 nucleotide sequence: TGTGCCAGTAGTACTGCAGGGGGCGCGTCGCCCGGCTACACCTTC. This chain links TRBV19 with TRBJ1-2, with TRBD1 matching over 8 bases. CDR1 and CDR2 from the germline V gene are LNHDA and SQIVND (reference sequence). CDR3 length: 15 residues. The V segment lost 4 bases and the J segment 8 bases; nucleotides outside the gene matches: 12.

This rearrangement joins TRBV30 to TRBJ2-1, with a weak D call TRBD2 (6 bases). From germline, CDR1 is GTSNPN and CDR2 SVGIG (reference sequence). The CDR3 has 13 residues. V lost 0 bases and J lost 10, with 13 bases in between. CDR3 bases: TGTGCCTGGAGTGTATCGACCGCGGGAGAGCAGTTCTTC. This sequence encodes CAWSVSTAGEQFF.

This clonotype was observed many times. The V and J genes are TRBV7-8 and TRBJ2-7, with 10 bases matching TRBD1. V lost 3 bases and J lost 5; bases outside the gene matches: 1. This CDR3 is 13 amino acids long. Germline CDR1 is SGHVS and CDR2 is FQNEAQ. The CDR3: CASSFGQGDEQYF. CDR3 sequence (DNA): TGTGCCAGCAGCTTTGGACAGGGGGACGAGCAGTACTTC.

V is TRBV7-9 and J is TRBJ2-5; TRBD2 is a possible D gene (7 bases). The CDR3 totals 16 residues. In germline, CDR1 is SEHNR, CDR2 FQNEAQ (reference sequence). V lost 5 bases and J 4 bases, leaving 20 bases between the germline ends. The CDR3 loop is CASSHDPRGRLETQYF. For the CDR3, the DNA is TGTGCCAGCAGCCACGACCCGCGGGGGCGCTTAGAGACCCAGTACTTC.

This clonotype occurred a few times. The rearrangement links TRBV6-5 to TRBJ2-7; D remains ambiguous. The germline V gene has CDR1 MNHEY and CDR2 SVGAGI. Trimming removed 0 bases at V and 0 bases at J, with 6 bases between. This CDR3 comprises 14 residues. This CDR3 reads CASSYSGNSYEQYF. CDR3 DNA sequence: TGTGCCAGCAGTTACTCGGGAAACTCCTACGAGCAGTACTTC.